These 18 T cell receptor beta chains originate from one sample sequenced in a study of T cell repertoires in cytomegalovirus infection. Using its own MiXCR run on the reads, TCRdb lists one record per CDR3 protein. The sample yields fewer than 350,000 distinct CDR3 sequences, 17% seen once. The sample taken for sequencing was PBMCs. The receptor set was obtained from a human donor in good health (CMV status not recorded). Some clones in this sample may be carry-over from other donors' samples.

The sample holds many counts of this clonotype. The CDR3 nucleotides read TGTGCCAGCAGCAAGGGACAGGGAGACTACGAGCAGTACTTC. Protein: CASSKGQGDYEQYF. V and J are TRBV7-2 and TRBJ2-7, with 9 bases matching TRBD1. Trimming removed 5 bases from V and 3 bases from J; junction bases left unmatched: 5. The CDR3 totals 14 residues. Germline V gene sequence: CDR1 SGHTA, CDR2 FQGNSA.

There are many counts of this clonotype. The chain is built from TRBV7-6 and TRBJ2-1; D is tentatively TRBD1 or TRBD2 (6 bases each). The CDR3 covers 17 residues. The V and J ends lost 5 bases and 5 bases respectively, with 22 bases between them. Germline assignment: CDR1 SGHVS and CDR2 FNYEAQ. The CDR3 region is CASSQYVEGGPNNEQFF. In DNA, the CDR3 is TGTGCCAGCAGCCAATATGTAGAAGGGGGGCCGAACAATGAGCAGTTCTTC.

This clonotype was picked up a small number of times. The V gene is TRBV12-3 or TRBV12-4, the J gene TRBJ2-3; D perhaps matches TRBD1 (6 bases). V was cut by 6 bases and J by 4 bases, with 8 bases left in between. The CDR3 is 12 residues long. Here the CDR3 reads CASRAGADTQYF. The CDR3 DNA reads TGTGCCAGCAGGGCAGGGGCAGATACGCAGTATTTT.

The genes are TRBV4-1 and TRBJ1-5; D gene uncertain. Germline values: CDR1 MGHRA, CDR2 YSYEKL. V gave up 0 bases and J gave up 6 bases, with 6 bases separating them. The CDR3 length is 13 residues. The CDR3 coding sequence is TGCGCCAGCAGCCAAGAAGGCAGTCAGCCCCAGCATTTT. It specifies CASSQEGSQPQHF.

Turning to this clonotype: This may come from a read error, since a much larger clone is one base off. This chain joins TRBV7-4 and TRBJ1-1, with D possibly being TRBD1 (5 bases). With 5 bases removed from V and 10 bases from J, the gap between germline ends came to 11 bases. Germline V gene lookup returns CDR1 SGHVT and CDR2 SQSDAQ. CDR3 length: 11 amino acids. CDR3 in DNA: TGTGCCAGCAGCGGGACCGCTGGAGCTTTCTTT. It translates to CASSGTAGAFF.

The V gene is TRBV19, the J gene TRBJ2-1; 7 nucleotides line up with TRBD1. J lost 1 base, V lost 11 bases, and 2 bases had no gene match. CDR1 and CDR2 (germline): LNHDA, SQIVND (reference sequence). CDR3 length: 12 amino acids. This CDR3 reads CAAGGSYNEQFF. The CDR3 DNA reads as TGTGCCGCAGGGGGTTCCTACAATGAGCAGTTCTTC.

In its sample, this clonotype was seen a few times. V usage is TRBV2 and J usage is TRBJ2-1; 8 nucleotides line up with TRBD2. Per germline, CDR1 SNHLY and CDR2 FYNNEI. Trimming at V came to 2 bases and at J to 8 bases, leaving 8 bases not matched to a gene. This CDR3 is built from 15 residues. The CDR3 coding sequence is TGTGCCAGCAGTGAAATGCGGGGGGTTCTGGATGAGCAGTTCTTC. It translates to CASSEMRGVLDEQFF. Complete variable domain (other parts from reference TRBV2 and TRBJ2-1): EPEVTQTPSHQVTQMGQEVILRCVPISNHLYFYWYRQILGQKVEFLVSFYNNEISEKSEIFDDQFSVERPDGSNFTLKIRSTKLEDSAMYFCASSEMRGVLDEQFFGPGTRLTVL.

This clonotype was seen at least ten times. The chain has TRBV12-3 or TRBV12-4 and TRBJ2-7; TRBD1 matches at 9 bases. This CDR3 spans 15 amino acids. V shed 5 bases, J shed 2 bases, and the junction held 7 bases outside the gene matches. The CDR3 sequence is CASSPGTGSAYEQYF. CDR3 in DNA: TGTGCCAGCAGTCCCGGGACAGGGAGTGCCTACGAGCAGTACTTC.

This clonotype appeared once. This chain connects TRBV18 to TRBJ2-3; D ambiguous. V lost 3 bases and J lost 2, with 9 bases in between. CDR1 and CDR2 from the germline V gene are KGHSH and LQKENI. This CDR3 is built from 14 residues. CDR3 sequence: CASSPQLSTDTQYF. The CDR3, as DNA: TGTGCCAGCTCACCCCAGCTTTCCACAGATACGCAGTATTTT.

The J gene is TRBJ2-2, the V gene TRBV4-1, with D possibly being TRBD2 (7 bases). Germline assignment: CDR1 MGHRA and CDR2 YSYEKL. V shed 2 bases and J shed 3 bases, with 13 bases lying between them. The CDR3 is 16 residues long. In DNA, the CDR3 is TGCGCCAGCAGCCAATCCGGGGGGCCGTACACCGGGGAGCTGTTTTTT. Its translation: CASSQSGGPYTGELFF.

This clonotype has a handful of counts. The V gene is TRBV12-3 or TRBV12-4, the J gene TRBJ1-6; D gene ambiguous. The CDR3 is made up of 19 amino acids. The germline V and J ends were trimmed by 6 bases and 0 bases, with 21 bases remaining between them. CDR3 sequence reads: CASSFTRTILFSYNSPLHF. Here the CDR3 DNA reads TGTGCCAGCAGCTTTACACGGACGATTCTCTTCTCCTATAATTCACCCCTCCACTTT.

Ten or more counts support this clonotype. This rearrangement joins TRBV7-2 to TRBJ1-1, with TRBD1 matching 7 bases. The CDR3 spans 15 residues. Looked up from germline, CDR1 is SGHTA and CDR2 is FQGNSA. V gave up 2 bases and J gave up 2 bases; unmatched junction bases: 5. CDR3 coding DNA: TGTGCCAGCAGCTTACGGGCAGGGGGAAACACTGAAGCTTTCTTT. This codes for CASSLRAGGNTEAFF.

This clonotype was recorded once. The chain couples TRBV18 to TRBJ2-3, with 12 bases lining up with TRBD2. The V and J ends lost 3 bases and 2 bases, in that order; junction bases with no gene match: 6. Germline CDR1 is KGHSH and CDR2 is LQKENI. The CDR3 is made up of 17 amino acids. Here the CDR3 reads CASSPSLAGGYTDTQYF. DNA for the CDR3: TGTGCCAGCTCACCCTCACTAGCGGGGGGATACACAGATACGCAGTATTTT.

This clonotype was detected once. A much larger clone differs by one base, so this may be a read error. The genes are TRBV19 and TRBJ2-2; D not resolved. This CDR3 has 15 amino acids. Trimming removed 3 bases from V and 1 base from J, with 9 bases in between. Germline assignment: CDR1 LNHDA and CDR2 SQIVND (reference sequence). The CDR3 nucleotides read TGTGCCAGTAGTATGTGGAGAGGGAACACCGGGGAGCTGTTTTTT. Translated, it gives CASSMWRGNTGELFF.

This clonotype came up a few times. The gene calls are TRBV5-1 and TRBJ2-5; D is unclear. This CDR3 has 15 amino acids. The germline V and J ends were trimmed by 0 bases and 1 base, with 10 bases remaining between them. Looked up from germline, CDR1 is SGHRS and CDR2 is YFSETQ. The CDR3 bases are TGCGCCAGCAGCTTGGTCTCGGGCAGCCAAGAGACCCAGTACTTC. This sequence encodes CASSLVSGSQETQYF.

This clonotype was found many times. The rearrangement uses TRBV7-8 and TRBJ2-1, with D maybe TRBD1 (6 bases). The CDR3 has 15 residues. Germline loops: CDR1 SGHVS, CDR2 FQNEAQ. V was trimmed by 5 bases and J by 0 bases, leaving 11 bases between them. This CDR3 is CASSREQGSYNEQFF. CDR3 sequence (DNA): TGTGCCAGCAGCAGAGAACAGGGCTCCTACAATGAGCAGTTCTTC. The full variable domain, rest sourced from reference TRBV7-8 and TRBJ2-1, is GAGVSQSPRYKVAKRGQDVALRCDPISGHVSLFWYQQALGQGPEFLTYFQNEAQLDKSGLPSDRFFAERPEGSVSTLKIQRTQQEDSAVYLCASSREQGSYNEQFFGPGTRLTVL.

This chain joins TRBV7-9 and TRBJ2-7; maybe TRBD2 (5 bases). CDR3 size: 11 residues. Trimming took 4 bases from V and 7 from J, leaving 8 bases between them. Germline CDR1 and CDR2: SEHNR and FQNEAQ (reference sequence). CDR3: CASSSREEQYF. The DNA of the CDR3 is TGTGCCAGCAGCTCGAGGGAGGAGCAGTACTTC.

This clonotype was counted between two and nine times. A read error may produce the germline difference seen at one junction end. CDR3 nucleotides: TGTGCTAGCAGCTTCGCAGGGAGGGACGGGGAGCTGTTTTTT. As protein: CASSFAGRDGELFF. V is TRBV7-7 and J is TRBJ2-2; 7 bases are a match to TRBD2. Germline-derived CDR1 and CDR2 are SSHAT and FNYEAQ (reference sequence). The CDR3 sequence is 14 residues long.